The 19 T cell receptor beta chains below were found in one sample sequenced in a study of T-cell reconstitution after alpha-beta-depleted transplantation in children. The authors prepared the TCRbeta library with unique molecular identifiers. Each CDR3 protein gets one entry after TCRdb re-called the PCR reads with MiXCR. Here the sample spans some 500,000 distinct CDR3 sequences, around a third being singletons. This specimen consisted of PBMCs from the stem cell graft donor, obtained from the stem cell graft. Receptor source: a human donor who donated a stem cell graft to a child with aplastic anemia.

The chain has TRBV27 and TRBJ1-1; D call uncertain. The germline gives CDR1 MNHEY, CDR2 SMNVEV (reference sequence). V was shortened by 2 bases and J by 1 base, with 8 bases between the two germline ends. There are 14 residues in the CDR3. CDR3 DNA sequence: TGTGCCAGCAGTTTACGGTCATGGAACACTGAAGCTTTCTTT. Encoded protein: CASSLRSWNTEAFF.

The chain has TRBV20-1 and TRBJ2-1; the D call may be TRBD1 or TRBD2 (5 bases each). The CDR3 covers 14 residues. Germline CDR1 is DFQATT and CDR2 is SNEGSKA (reference sequence). Trimming stripped 6 bases from V and 0 bases from J, with 12 bases between. In DNA, the CDR3 is TGCAGTGCCGGGACCGCCAGCTCCTACAATGAGCAGTTCTTC. This gives the protein CSAGTASSYNEQFF.

The table lists this clonotype with a few counts. The chain combines TRBV20-1 with TRBJ2-1; D is ambiguous. The ends were cut back, 1 base at V and 5 bases at J, with 18 bases in the middle. The germline gives CDR1 DFQATT, CDR2 SNEGSKA (reference sequence). The CDR3 is made up of 16 amino acids. The CDR3 DNA is TGCAGTGCTAGAGGACGGGCTCGGAACCCTCACAATGAGCAGTTCTTC. Translating it yields CSARGRARNPHNEQFF.

The chain joins TRBV19 to TRBJ1-2; a possible D gene is TRBD1 (6 bases). CDR1 is LNHDA and CDR2 is SQIVND in the germline V gene (reference sequence). V gave up 5 bases and J gave up 3 bases, with 19 bases separating them. The CDR3 runs 16 residues. The CDR3 bases are TGTGCCAGTAGTCCGGACAGTTTGGGCAGTGACTATGGCTACACCTTC. The encoded protein is CASSPDSLGSDYGYTF.

In nucleotides, the CDR3 is TGTGCCAGCAGCTTAGAGGCCGGGACGAGCAATCAGCCCCAGCATTTT. It translates to CASSLEAGTSNQPQHF. V is TRBV11-2 and J is TRBJ1-5, with D tentatively TRBD1 (5 bases). V lost 0 bases to trimming and J lost 1 base, with 10 bases between them. Germline CDR1 SGHAT, CDR2 FQNNGV. The length of the CDR3 is 16 residues.

The chain links TRBV29-1 to TRBJ2-2; D is unresolved. The germline CDR1 and CDR2 sequences are SQVTM and ANQGSEA. CDR3 length equals 15 residues. V was cut by 4 bases and J by 1 base, with 13 bases left in between. The CDR3 nucleotides are TGCAGCGTTGCCCAACGCGGCAAGAACACCGGGGAGCTGTTTTTT. Protein product: CSVAQRGKNTGELFF.

V and J are TRBV7-2 and TRBJ1-1, with 7 bases that match TRBD1. CDR1 is SGHTA and CDR2 is FQGNSA in the germline V gene. This CDR3 has 14 amino acids. With 7 bases clipped from V and 2 bases from J, the junction kept 7 bases outside the gene matches. The CDR3 sequence: CASTRDRANTEAFF. The CDR3 DNA reads TGTGCCAGCACTCGCGACAGGGCAAACACTGAAGCTTTCTTT.

This rearrangement joins TRBV29-1 to TRBJ1-2, with D possibly TRBD1 on 6 matching bases. The CDR3 length is 12 residues. The V gene lost 5 bases and the J gene lost 3 bases, with 10 bases spanning the gap. Germline V gene lookup returns CDR1 SQVTM and CDR2 ANQGSEA. The CDR3 region is CSVLGGDYGYTF. Written as DNA, the CDR3 is TGCAGCGTTTTAGGGGGGGACTATGGCTACACCTTC.

The chain recombines TRBV20-1 with TRBJ2-3; the match to TRBD2 covers 8 bases. From germline, CDR1 is DFQATT and CDR2 SNEGSKA (reference sequence). The CDR3 has 14 amino acids. The junction had 5 bases not matched to a gene; V was cut back by 2 bases and J by 4 bases. CDR3 in DNA: TGCAGTGCTAGACGGACTAGCAGTCCAGATACGCAGTATTTT. Translating gives CSARRTSSPDTQYF.

V and J are TRBV11-2 and TRBJ2-1; TRBD2 matches at 7 bases. The trim removed 0 bases at V and 2 bases at J, leaving 7 bases unmatched. Germline-derived CDR1 and CDR2 are SGHAT and FQNNGV. The CDR3 is 17 amino acids. DNA of the CDR3: TGTGCCAGCAGCTTAGACGGGAGGATCACCACCTACAATGAGCAGTTCTTC. Protein: CASSLDGRITTYNEQFF.

The J gene is TRBJ1-4, the V gene TRBV7-9; 7 nucleotides agree with TRBD1. The CDR3 has 15 residues. Germline loops: CDR1 SEHNR, CDR2 FQNEAQ (reference sequence). J lost 7 bases, V lost 1 base, and 6 bases had no gene match. The CDR3 protein is CASSLEWAGGEKLFF. Written as DNA, the CDR3 is TGTGCCAGCAGCTTAGAGTGGGCAGGGGGTGAAAAACTGTTTTTT. The full variable domain, in which reference TRBV7-9 and TRBJ1-4 provide the parts outside the CDR3, is DTGVSQNPRHKITKRGQNVTFRCDPISEHNRLYWYRQTLGQGPEFLTYFQNEAQLEKSRLLSDRFSAERPKGSFSTLEIQRTEQGDSAMYLCASSLEWAGGEKLFFGSGTQLSVL.

The genes are TRBV5-1 and TRBJ1-2; tentatively, D is TRBD1 (5 bases). Deletions cut 0 bases from V and 2 bases from J, with 8 bases between. CDR1 is SGHRS and CDR2 is YFSETQ in the germline V gene. The CDR3 runs to 14 residues. The chain's CDR3 is CASSLDRSNYGYTF. CDR3 nucleotides: TGCGCCAGCAGCTTGGACAGGAGCAACTATGGCTACACCTTC.

The chain recombines TRBV19 with TRBJ2-5, with D perhaps being TRBD1 or TRBD2 (6 bases each). V was clipped by 6 bases and J by 2 bases, with 16 bases between them. Germline V lookup: CDR1 LNHDA, CDR2 SQIVND (reference sequence). The CDR3 is 15 residues long. For the CDR3, the DNA is TGTGCCAGTAGACCTGGAGGGGGTTATCAAGAGACCCAGTACTTC. This translates into CASRPGGGYQETQYF.

The V and J genes are TRBV7-2 and TRBJ2-7; 10 nucleotides agree with TRBD2. The CDR3 sequence is 15 residues long. The trim removed 3 bases at V and 5 bases at J, leaving 7 bases unmatched. Germline V gene sequence: CDR1 SGHTA, CDR2 FQGNSA. The CDR3 DNA sequence: TGTGCCAGCAGCTTTCCACTAGCGGGGTTGCACGAGCAGTACTTC. Residues: CASSFPLAGLHEQYF.

The V gene is TRBV28, the J gene TRBJ2-5, with D uncertain. The CDR3 spans 14 residues. V was clipped by 2 bases and J by 4 bases, with 11 bases between them. Germline V CDR1 and CDR2: MDHEN, SYDVKM. The DNA of the CDR3 is TGTGCCAGCAGTTTACAGCCTAAAATAGAGACCCAGTACTTC. Its protein is CASSLQPKIETQYF.

This clonotype was picked up a small number of times. This rearrangement joins TRBV29-1 to TRBJ2-1; D could derive from TRBD1 or TRBD2 (5 bases each). CDR1 is SQVTM, CDR2 ANQGSEA, per germline. V was clipped by 5 bases and J by 6 bases, with 11 bases between them. The CDR3 length is 12 residues. The CDR3: CSVLYGGNEQFF. As DNA, the CDR3 is TGCAGCGTTCTGTATGGGGGCAATGAGCAGTTCTTC.

This clonotype appeared a few times. The genes are TRBV4-3 and TRBJ2-1, with TRBD2 matching over 12 bases. Trimming took 3 bases from V and 6 from J; bases not matched to a gene: 3. Germline V gene data show CDR1 as LGHNA and CDR2 as YSLEER. The CDR3 is 15 residues long. CDR3 in DNA: TGCGCCAGCAGCCATAGACTAGCGGGAGCCAATGAGCAGTTCTTC. It specifies CASSHRLAGANEQFF.

The CDR3 reads CATSDLAASNEQFF. The CDR3 coding sequence is TGTGCCACCAGTGATTTGGCGGCATCGAATGAGCAGTTCTTC. V gene TRBV24-1 combines with J gene TRBJ2-1; D not certain. CDR3 size: 14 residues. V lost 0 bases and J lost 7, with 9 bases in between. Germline CDR1 and CDR2: KGHDR and SFDVKD.

The chain has TRBV18 and TRBJ2-1; 11 bases map to TRBD2. After removal of 4 bases from V and 4 bases from J, the junction contained 9 bases not matched to a gene. The V gene's germline CDR1 is KGHSH and CDR2 LQKENI. This CDR3 is built from 17 residues. CDR3 bases: TGTGCCAGCTCACGAGGGACTAGCGGCGTTATGTACAATGAGCAGTTCTTC. The encoded protein is CASSRGTSGVMYNEQFF.